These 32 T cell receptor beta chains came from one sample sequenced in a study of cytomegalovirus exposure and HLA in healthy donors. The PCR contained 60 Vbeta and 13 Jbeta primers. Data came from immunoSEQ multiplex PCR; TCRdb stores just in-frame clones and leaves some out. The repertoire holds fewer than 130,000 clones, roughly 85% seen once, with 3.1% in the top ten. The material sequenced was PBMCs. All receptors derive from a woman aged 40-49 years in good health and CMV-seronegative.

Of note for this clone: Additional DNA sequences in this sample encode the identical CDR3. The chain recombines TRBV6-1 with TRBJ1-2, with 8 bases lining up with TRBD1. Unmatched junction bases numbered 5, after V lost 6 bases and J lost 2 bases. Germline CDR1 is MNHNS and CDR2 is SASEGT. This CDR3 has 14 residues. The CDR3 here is CASSLGQGNYGYTF. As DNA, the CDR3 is TGTGCCAGCAGCTTAGGACAGGGCAACTATGGCTACACCTTC.

CDR3: CASSPRTGRSTDTQYF. In DNA form, the CDR3 reads TGTGCCAGCAGTCCGCGGACAGGGAGGAGCACAGATACGCAGTATTTT. The chain links TRBV28 to TRBJ2-3; 8 bases align to TRBD1. The CDR3 runs 16 residues. CDR1 MDHEN and CDR2 SYDVKM come from the germline V gene. V shed 5 bases, J shed 0 bases, and the junction held 7 bases outside the gene matches.

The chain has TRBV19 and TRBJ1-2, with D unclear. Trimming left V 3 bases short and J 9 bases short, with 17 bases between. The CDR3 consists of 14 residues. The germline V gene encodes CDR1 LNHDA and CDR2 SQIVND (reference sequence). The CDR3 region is CASSMRVQRSSYTF. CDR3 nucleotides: TGTGCCAGTAGTATGAGGGTACAGAGAAGTAGCTACACCTTC.

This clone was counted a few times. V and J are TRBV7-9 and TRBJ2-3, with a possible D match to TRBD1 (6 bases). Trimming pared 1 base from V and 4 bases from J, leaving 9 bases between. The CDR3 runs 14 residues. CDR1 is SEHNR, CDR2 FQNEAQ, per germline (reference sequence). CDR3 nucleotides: TGTGCCAGCAGCTTAGGATCAGGGGCAGATACGCAGTATTTT. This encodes CASSLGSGADTQYF.

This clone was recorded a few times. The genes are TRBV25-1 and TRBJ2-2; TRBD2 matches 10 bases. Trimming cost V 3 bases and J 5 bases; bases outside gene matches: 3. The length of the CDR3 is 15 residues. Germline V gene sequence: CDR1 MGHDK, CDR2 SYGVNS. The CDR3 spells CASSDRGLATGELFF. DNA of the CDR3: TGTGCCAGCAGTGATAGGGGACTAGCGACCGGGGAGCTGTTTTTT.

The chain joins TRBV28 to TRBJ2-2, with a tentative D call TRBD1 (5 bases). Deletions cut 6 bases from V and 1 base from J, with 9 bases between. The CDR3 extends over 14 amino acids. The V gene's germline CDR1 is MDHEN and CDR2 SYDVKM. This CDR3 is CASRDTKNTGELFF. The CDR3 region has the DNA TGTGCCAGCAGGGACACGAAGAACACCGGGGAGCTGTTTTTT.

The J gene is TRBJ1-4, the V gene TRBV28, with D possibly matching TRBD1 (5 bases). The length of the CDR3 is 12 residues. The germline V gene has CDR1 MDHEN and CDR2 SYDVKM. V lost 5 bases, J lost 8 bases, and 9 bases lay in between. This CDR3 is CASSEAGEKLFF. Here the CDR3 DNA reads TGTGCCAGCAGTGAGGCAGGGGAAAAACTGTTTTTT. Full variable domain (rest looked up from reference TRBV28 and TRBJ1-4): DVKVTQSSRYLVKRTGEKVFLECVQDMDHENMFWYRQDPGLGLRLIYFSYDVKMKEKGDIPEGYSVSREKKERFSLILESASTNQTSMYLCASSEAGEKLFFGSGTQLSVL.

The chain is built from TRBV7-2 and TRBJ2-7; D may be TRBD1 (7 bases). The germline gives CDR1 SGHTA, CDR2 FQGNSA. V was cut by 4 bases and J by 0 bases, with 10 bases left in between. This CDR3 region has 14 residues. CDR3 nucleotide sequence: TGTGCCAGCAGCTCTCAGGGGGGCTCCTACGAGCAGTACTTC. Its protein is CASSSQGGSYEQYF.

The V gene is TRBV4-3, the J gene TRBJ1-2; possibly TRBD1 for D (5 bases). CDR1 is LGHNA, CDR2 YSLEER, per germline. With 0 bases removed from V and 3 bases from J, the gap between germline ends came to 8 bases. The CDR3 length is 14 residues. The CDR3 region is CASSQDSQDYGYTF. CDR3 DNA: TGCGCCAGCAGCCAAGATTCACAGGACTATGGCTACACCTTC.

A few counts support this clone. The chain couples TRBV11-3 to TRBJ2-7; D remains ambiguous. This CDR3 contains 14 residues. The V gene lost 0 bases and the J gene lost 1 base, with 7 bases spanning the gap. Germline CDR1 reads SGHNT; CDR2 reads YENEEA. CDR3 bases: TGTGCCAGCAGCTTAGATGGGCCTTCCTACGAGCAGTACTTC. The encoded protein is CASSLDGPSYEQYF. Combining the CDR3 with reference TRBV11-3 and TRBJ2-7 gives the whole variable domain EAGVVQSPRYKIIEKKQPVAFWCNPISGHNTLYWYLQNLGQGPELLIRYENEEAVDDSQLPKDRFSAERLKGVDSTLKIQPAELGDSAVYLCASSLDGPSYEQYFGPGTRLTVT.

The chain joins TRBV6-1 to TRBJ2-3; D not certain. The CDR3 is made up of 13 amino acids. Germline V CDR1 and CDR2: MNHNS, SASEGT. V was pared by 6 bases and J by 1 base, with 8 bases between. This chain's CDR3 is CASSSPGTDTQYF. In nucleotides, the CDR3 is TGTGCCAGCAGCTCGCCGGGCACAGATACGCAGTATTTT.

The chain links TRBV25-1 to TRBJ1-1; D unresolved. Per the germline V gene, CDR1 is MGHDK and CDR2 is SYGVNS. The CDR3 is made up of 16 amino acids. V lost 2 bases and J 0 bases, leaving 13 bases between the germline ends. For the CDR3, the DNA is TGTGCCAGCAGTGAAGGGGAGGGTCCCATGAACACTGAAGCTTTCTTT. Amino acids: CASSEGEGPMNTEAFF.

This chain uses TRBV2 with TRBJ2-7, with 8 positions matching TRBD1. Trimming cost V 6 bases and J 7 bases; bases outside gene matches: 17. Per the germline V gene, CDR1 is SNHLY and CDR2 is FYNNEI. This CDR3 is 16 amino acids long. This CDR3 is CASSLPRDRPSGEQYF. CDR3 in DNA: TGTGCCAGCAGCCTGCCCAGGGACAGGCCTTCGGGGGAGCAGTACTTC. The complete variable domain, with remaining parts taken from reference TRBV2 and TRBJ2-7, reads EPEVTQTPSHQVTQMGQEVILRCVPISNHLYFYWYRQILGQKVEFLVSFYNNEISEKSEIFDDQFSVERPDGSNFTLKIRSTKLEDSAMYFCASSLPRDRPSGEQYFGPGTRLTVT.

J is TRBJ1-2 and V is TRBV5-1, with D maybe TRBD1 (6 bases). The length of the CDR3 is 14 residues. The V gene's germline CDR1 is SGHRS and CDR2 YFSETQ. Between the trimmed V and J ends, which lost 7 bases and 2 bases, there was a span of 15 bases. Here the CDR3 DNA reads TGCGCCAGCTCGCCCAGGGGACCCAACTATGGCTACACCTTC. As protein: CASSPRGPNYGYTF.

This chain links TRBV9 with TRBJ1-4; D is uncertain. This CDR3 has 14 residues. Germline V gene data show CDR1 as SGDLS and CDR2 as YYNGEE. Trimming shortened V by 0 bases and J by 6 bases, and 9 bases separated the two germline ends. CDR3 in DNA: TGTGCCAGCAGCGTAGGGCAGAATTATGAAAAACTGTTTTTT. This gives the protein CASSVGQNYEKLFF.

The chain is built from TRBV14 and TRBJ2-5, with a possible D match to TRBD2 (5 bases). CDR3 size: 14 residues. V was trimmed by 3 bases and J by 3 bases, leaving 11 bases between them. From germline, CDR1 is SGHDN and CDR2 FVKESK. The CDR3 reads CASSHRLLEETQYF. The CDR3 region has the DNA TGTGCCAGCAGCCATCGACTACTAGAAGAGACCCAGTACTTC.

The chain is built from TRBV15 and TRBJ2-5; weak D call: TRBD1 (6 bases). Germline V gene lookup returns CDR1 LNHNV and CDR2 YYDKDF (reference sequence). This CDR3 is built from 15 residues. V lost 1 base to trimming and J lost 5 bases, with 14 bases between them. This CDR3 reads CATSRGLGGMETQYF. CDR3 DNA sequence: TGTGCCACCAGCAGAGGTTTAGGGGGAATGGAGACCCAGTACTTC.

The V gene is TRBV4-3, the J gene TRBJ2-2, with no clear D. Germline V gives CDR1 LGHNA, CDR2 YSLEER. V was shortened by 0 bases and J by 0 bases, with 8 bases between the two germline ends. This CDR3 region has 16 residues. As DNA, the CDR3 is TGCGCCAGCAGCCAAGAATTACAGACGAACACCGGGGAGCTGTTTTTT. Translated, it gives CASSQELQTNTGELFF.

Here the CDR3 reads CASRRGQGLGNEQFF. The CDR3 DNA follows: TGTGCCAGCAGGAGAGGACAGGGGCTGGGCAATGAGCAGTTCTTC. The J gene is TRBJ2-1, the V gene TRBV6-5; 9 bases align to TRBD1. CDR1 is MNHEY, CDR2 SVGAGI, per germline. V shed 6 bases, J shed 6 bases, and the junction held 9 bases outside the gene matches. This CDR3 comprises 15 residues.

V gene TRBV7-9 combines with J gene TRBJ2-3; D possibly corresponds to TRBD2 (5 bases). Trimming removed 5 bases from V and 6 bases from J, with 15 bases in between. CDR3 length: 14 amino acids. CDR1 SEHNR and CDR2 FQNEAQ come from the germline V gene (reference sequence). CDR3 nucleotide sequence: TGTGCCAGCAGCCCGCCCCCAGGCGGGGATACGCAGTATTTT. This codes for CASSPPPGGDTQYF.

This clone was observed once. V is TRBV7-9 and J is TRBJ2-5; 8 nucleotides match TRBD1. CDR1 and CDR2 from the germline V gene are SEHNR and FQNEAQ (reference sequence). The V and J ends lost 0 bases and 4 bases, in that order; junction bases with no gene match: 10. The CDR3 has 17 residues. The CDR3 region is CASSLARTGRGGETQYF. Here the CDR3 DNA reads TGTGCCAGCAGCTTAGCTAGGACAGGGCGGGGCGGAGAGACCCAGTACTTC.

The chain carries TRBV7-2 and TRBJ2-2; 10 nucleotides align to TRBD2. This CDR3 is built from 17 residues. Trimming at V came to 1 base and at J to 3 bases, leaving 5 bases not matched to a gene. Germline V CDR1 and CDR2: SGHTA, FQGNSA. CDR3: CASSLVSGLADTGELFF. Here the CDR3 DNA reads TGTGCCAGCAGCTTAGTGTCCGGACTAGCGGACACCGGGGAGCTGTTTTTT.

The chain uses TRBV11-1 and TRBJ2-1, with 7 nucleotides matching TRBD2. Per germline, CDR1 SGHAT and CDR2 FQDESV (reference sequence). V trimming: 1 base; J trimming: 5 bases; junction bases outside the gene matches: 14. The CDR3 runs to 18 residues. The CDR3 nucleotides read TGTGCCAGCAGCTTAGATTTGACTCAGCGGGACTATCACAATGAGCAGTTCTTC. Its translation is CASSLDLTQRDYHNEQFF.

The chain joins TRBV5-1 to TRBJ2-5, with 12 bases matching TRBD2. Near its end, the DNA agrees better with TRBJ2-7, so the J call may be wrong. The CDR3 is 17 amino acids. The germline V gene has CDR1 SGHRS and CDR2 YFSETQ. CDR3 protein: CASSGGLAGWSSYEQYF. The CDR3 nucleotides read TGCGCCAGCAGCGGGGGACTAGCGGGTTGGAGCTCCTACGAGCAGTACTTC.

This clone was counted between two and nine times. CDR3 DNA sequence: TGTGCCAGTAGTATAGATGCGACAGGGGGTCCGATGGATACGCAGTATTTT. Its protein product is CASSIDATGGPMDTQYF. The chain is built from TRBV19 and TRBJ2-3, with 9 positions matching TRBD1. V shed 0 bases, J shed 6 bases, and the junction held 10 bases outside the gene matches. This CDR3 is 17 amino acids long. CDR1 LNHDA and CDR2 SQIVND come from the germline V gene (reference sequence).

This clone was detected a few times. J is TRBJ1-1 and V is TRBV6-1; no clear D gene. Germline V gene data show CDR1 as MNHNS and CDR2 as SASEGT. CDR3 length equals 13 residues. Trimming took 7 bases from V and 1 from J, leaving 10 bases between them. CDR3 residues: CASKLRENTEAFF. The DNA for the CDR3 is TGTGCCAGCAAGCTCCGGGAGAACACTGAAGCTTTCTTT.

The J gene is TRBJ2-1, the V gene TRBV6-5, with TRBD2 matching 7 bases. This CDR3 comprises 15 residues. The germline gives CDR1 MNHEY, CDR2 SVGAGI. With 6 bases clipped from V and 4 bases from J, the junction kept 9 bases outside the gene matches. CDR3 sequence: CASSVRLAEYNEQFF. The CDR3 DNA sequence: TGTGCCAGCAGCGTTAGGCTAGCGGAGTACAATGAGCAGTTCTTC.

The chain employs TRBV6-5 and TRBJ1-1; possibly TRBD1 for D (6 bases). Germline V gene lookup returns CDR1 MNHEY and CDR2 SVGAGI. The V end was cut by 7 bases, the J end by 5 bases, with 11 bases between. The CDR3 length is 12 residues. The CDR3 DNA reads TGTGCCAGCAATAATAGGGGGACTGAAGCTTTCTTT. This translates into CASNNRGTEAFF.

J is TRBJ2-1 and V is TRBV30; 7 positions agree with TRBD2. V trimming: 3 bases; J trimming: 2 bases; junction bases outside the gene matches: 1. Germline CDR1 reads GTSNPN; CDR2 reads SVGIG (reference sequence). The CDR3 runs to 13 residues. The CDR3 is CAWSRGAYNEQFF. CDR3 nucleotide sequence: TGTGCCTGGAGCCGGGGGGCCTACAATGAGCAGTTCTTC.

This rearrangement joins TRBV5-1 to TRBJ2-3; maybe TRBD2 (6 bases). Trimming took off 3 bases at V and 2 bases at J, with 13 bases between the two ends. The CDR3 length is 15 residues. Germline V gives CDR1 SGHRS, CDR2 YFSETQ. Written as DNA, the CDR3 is TGCGCCAGCAGCTCCTTCGGGGGACTCACAGATACGCAGTATTTT. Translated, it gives CASSSFGGLTDTQYF.

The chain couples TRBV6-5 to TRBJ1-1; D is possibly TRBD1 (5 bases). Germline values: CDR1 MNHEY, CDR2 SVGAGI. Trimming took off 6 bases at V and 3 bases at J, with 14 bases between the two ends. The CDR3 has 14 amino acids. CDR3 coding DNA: TGTGCCAGCAGACCAGCAGGGTTGGACACTGAAGCTTTCTTT. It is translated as CASRPAGLDTEAFF.

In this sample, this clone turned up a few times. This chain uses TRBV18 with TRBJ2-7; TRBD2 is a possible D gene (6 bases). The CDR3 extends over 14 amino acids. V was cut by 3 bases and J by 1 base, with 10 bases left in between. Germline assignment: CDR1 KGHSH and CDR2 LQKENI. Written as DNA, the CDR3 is TGTGCCAGCTCACCCCCTGGGGGGTCCTACGAGCAGTACTTC. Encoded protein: CASSPPGGSYEQYF.